The table lists the clone carrying this T cell receptor beta chain with a count of one. The antigen remains undetermined. This sample stems from a study of T cell responses to AZD1222 COVID-19 vaccine. On the study more broadly: Combined were second doses at about 4 or about 12 weeks.

General study points: Clonal diversity may have been underestimated, and the donors were mostly white British, with more females than males. It was only after the peak T cell response that any repertoires were sampled. Two AZD1222 doses significantly raised spike-specific TCR breadth and depth over controls.

Trimming removed 1 base from V and 5 bases from J; junction bases left unmatched: 4. Germline V gene data show CDR1 as SEHNR and CDR2 as FQNEAQ (reference sequence). This CDR3 comprises 14 residues. Produced via immunoSEQ multiplex PCR; TCRdb's table is partial and in-frame only. The table records 100,000 to 150,000 clones, 80% to 90% of them present only once. The chain couples TRBV7-9 to TRBJ2-5, with 7 bases matching TRBD1. The sample consisted of peripheral blood, taken on day 0 of AZD1222 vaccination. The sequence was collected from an adult in good health. DNA for the CDR3: TGTGCCAGCAGCTTAGGCTCAGGGGGTGAGACCCAGTACTTC. Its translation is CASSLGSGGETQYF.